Listed below are T cell receptor beta chains from one sample, sequenced in a study of blood T cell repertoires in COVID-19. Sequencing was performed with immunoSEQ multiplex PCR; in TCRdb, only in-frame clones are kept and a portion is missing. The sample includes roughly 120,000 clones, 70% to 85% seen only once; the top ten take roughly 0.86%. Material: peripheral blood. These receptors all stem from a human donor with acute or convalescent COVID-19. The donor label of this sample is uncertain. The CDR3 runs from the conserved cysteine through the conserved F or W. D genes are given only for firm matches. Clone sizes are given selectively: once, few, many, or a class where the clone is expanded.

TRBV5-1,.,TRBJ1-2,TRBD1,CASSLRQGALSYTF,TGCGCCAGCAGCTTAAGACAGGGGGCGCTTAGCTACACCTTC
TRBV5-1,.,TRBJ1-6,TRBD1,CASSRGWTGDGESPLHF,TGCGCCAGCAGCCGGGGGTGGACAGGGGACGGGGAGTCACCCCTCCACTTT
TRBV7-9,.,TRBJ2-3,TRBD1,CASSSFWESRTGAQDTQYF,TGTGCCAGCAGCAGTTTTTGGGAGAGTCGGACAGGGGCTCAAGATACGCAGTATTTT
TRBV6-2/TRBV6-3,.,TRBJ1-5,.,CASSYLNQPQHF,TGTGCCAGCAGTTACCTCAATCAGCCCCAGCATTTT
TRBV6-5,.,TRBJ1-2,TRBD1,CASTPGTTGDGYTF,TGTGCCAGCACCCCAGGAACCACAGGGGATGGCTACACCTTC
TRBV19,.,TRBJ2-3,.,CATPGGGNTDTQYF,TGTGCCACTCCCGGCGGGGGCAACACAGATACGCAGTATTTT
TRBV21-1,.,TRBJ1-3,.,CASSKLTSGNTIYF,TGTGCCAGCAGCAAATTAACATCTGGAAACACCATATATTTT
TRBV28,.,TRBJ1-5,.,CASGDPIQGYSNQPQHF,TGTGCCAGCGGGGACCCTATCCAGGGGTATAGCAATCAGCCCCAGCATTTT
TRBV5-6,few,TRBJ2-5,.,CASSLVGGQETQYF,TGTGCCAGCAGCTTGGTAGGGGGCCAAGAGACCCAGTACTTC
TRBV19,.,TRBJ1-1,.,CASSPPRRGVTEAFF,TGTGCCAGTAGCCCCCCGAGGAGGGGAGTCACTGAAGCTTTCTTT
TRBV7-9,.,TRBJ2-2,TRBD2,CASSTRLAGGTGELFF,TGTGCCAGCAGCACCCGACTAGCGGGGGGCACCGGGGAGCTGTTTTTT
TRBV7-9,.,TRBJ1-1,.,CASSQPEAGSTEAFF,TGTGCCAGCAGTCAACCGGAGGCGGGGAGCACTGAAGCTTTCTTT
TRBV6-5,.,TRBJ1-2,TRBD1,CASSYTRTGNGYTF,TGTGCCAGCAGTTACACCAGGACAGGGAATGGCTACACCTTC
TRBV29-1,.,TRBJ1-1,TRBD1,CSVETGGGAFF,TGCAGCGTTGAAACAGGGGGGGGAGCTTTCTTT
TRBV3-1/TRBV3-2,.,TRBJ2-3,.,CASSQATRNTDTQYF,TGTGCCAGCAGCCAAGCGACTAGAAACACAGATACGCAGTATTTT
TRBV4-1,.,TRBJ2-1,TRBD1,CASSRGQWDREGYNEQFF,TGCGCCAGCAGCCGCGGCCAGTGGGACAGGGAGGGCTACAATGAGCAGTTCTTC
TRBV2,.,TRBJ1-2,TRBD1,CASRRPGQGSLASGYTF,TGTGCCAGCAGGCGGCCGGGACAGGGGAGTCTTGCAAGCGGCTACACCTTC
TRBV11-2,.,TRBJ1-2,.,CASSLSDGGNYGYTF,TGTGCCAGCAGCTTATCCGACGGGGGGAACTATGGCTACACCTTC
TRBV2,.,TRBJ1-3,.,CASMRGGSGNTIYF,TGTGCCAGCATGAGAGGGGGCTCTGGAAACACCATATATTTT
TRBV12-5,.,TRBJ2-1,TRBD2,CASGPRLAGGRDEQFF,TGTGCTAGTGGGCCGAGGCTAGCGGGGGGGAGGGATGAGCAGTTCTTC
TRBV5-1,.,TRBJ2-3,TRBD1,CASSLAGRDRQGDTQYF,TGCGCCAGCAGCTTGGCCGGCCGGGACAGGCAGGGAGATACGCAGTATTTT
TRBV7-9,.,TRBJ2-7,TRBD1,CASSTPGTGYDEQYF,TGTGCCAGCAGCACTCCCGGGACAGGGTATGACGAGCAGTACTTC
TRBV20-1,few,TRBJ1-5,.,CSASEGAPANQPQHF,TGCAGTGCTAGTGAGGGAGCCCCGGCTAATCAGCCCCAGCATTTT
TRBV5-1,.,TRBJ2-5,.,CASSRRGGQETQYF,TGCGCCAGCAGCCGACGGGGAGGCCAAGAGACCCAGTACTTC
TRBV6-6,few,TRBJ1-3,.,CASSYQTRGTIYF,TGTGCCAGCAGTTACCAGACCAGGGGAACCATATATTTT
TRBV19,.,TRBJ1-1,TRBD1,CASSIMDRGDRHTEAFF,TGTGCCAGTAGTATAATGGACAGGGGGGACCGGCATACTGAAGCTTTCTTT
TRBV28,.,TRBJ2-7,.,CASSTDSSYEQYF,TGTGCCAGCAGTACGGACAGTTCCTACGAGCAGTACTTC
TRBV2,.,TRBJ2-7,TRBD1,CASSGTGAFYEQYF,TGTGCCAGCTCCGGGACAGGGGCCTTCTACGAGCAGTACTTC
TRBV7-2,.,TRBJ1-5,.,CASSFGGSGNQPQHF,TGTGCCAGCAGCTTCGGCGGTAGCGGCAATCAGCCCCAGCATTTT
TRBV14,.,TRBJ2-2,.,CASSQVKAGNTGELFF,TGTGCCAGCAGCCAAGTCAAGGCGGGGAACACCGGGGAGCTGTTTTTT
TRBV9,.,TRBJ1-4,.,CASSVGNQGPNEKLFF,TGTGCCAGCAGCGTAGGAAATCAGGGCCCTAATGAAAAACTGTTTTTT
TRBV30,.,TRBJ1-1,.,CAWSVRSGKAFF,TGTGCCTGGAGTGTAAGATCGGGGAAAGCTTTCTTT
TRBV28,.,TRBJ2-3,.,CASSTSDRTARTDTQYF,TGTGCCAGCAGTACTAGCGACAGGACCGCACGGACAGATACGCAGTATTTT
TRBV12-5,few,TRBJ1-5,TRBD1,CASGVGTGHFQPQHF,TGTGCTAGTGGGGTCGGGACAGGGCATTTTCAGCCCCAGCATTTT
TRBV4-1,.,TRBJ2-3,.,CASSQEPGLLTDTQYF,TGCGCCAGCAGCCAAGAACCGGGACTTCTCACAGATACGCAGTATTTT
TRBV6-2/TRBV6-3,.,TRBJ1-6,.,CASSYMRGWNSPLHF,TGTGCCAGCAGTTATATGAGGGGGTGGAATTCACCCCTCCACTTT
TRBV6-5,.,TRBJ1-5,.,CASSYRYNQPQHF,TGTGCCAGCAGTTATCGTTATAATCAGCCCCAGCATTTT
TRBV7-8,.,TRBJ2-7,TRBD2,CASSFAGTSGLYEQYF,TGTGCCAGCAGCTTCGCCGGGACTAGCGGACTCTACGAGCAGTACTTC
TRBV7-9,.,TRBJ2-1,.,CASTPPGGLYNEQFF,TGTGCCAGCACCCCCCCAGGGGGGCTCTACAATGAGCAGTTCTTC
TRBV7-9,.,TRBJ1-6,.,CASSLGGGSPLHF,TGTGCCAGCAGCTTAGGAGGTGGATCACCCCTCCACTTT
TRBV10-2,.,TRBJ1-5,.,CASNGQFNQPQHF,TGCGCCAGCAATGGACAGTTCAATCAGCCCCAGCATTTT
TRBV19,.,TRBJ2-1,TRBD1,CASSTGGRNEQFF,TGTGCCAGTAGTACAGGGGGCCGGAATGAGCAGTTCTTC
TRBV19,few,TRBJ1-6,TRBD1,CASSLGQQTSSYNSPLHF,TGTGCCAGTAGCTTGGGACAGCAGACGAGCTCCTATAATTCACCCCTCCACTTT
TRBV5-1,.,TRBJ2-1,.,CASSFGGGRGEQFF,TGCGCCAGCAGCTTCGGTGGGGGCAGGGGTGAGCAGTTCTTC
TRBV7-2,.,TRBJ2-5,.,CASSLGPRAGEETQYF,TGTGCCAGCAGCTTAGGCCCTAGGGCAGGGGAAGAGACCCAGTACTTC
TRBV7-2,.,TRBJ2-3,TRBD2,CASSPTIGGGGTDTQYF,TGTGCCAGCAGCCCTACCATTGGGGGGGGAGGGACAGATACGCAGTATTTT
TRBV6-5,.,TRBJ2-5,.,CASSLRRDQGGTQYF,TGTGCCAGCAGCCTAAGGCGGGATCAAGGAGGGACCCAGTACTTC
TRBV7-2,.,TRBJ1-2,TRBD1,CASSLKGTGSLYGYTF,TGTGCCAGCAGCTTAAAAGGGACAGGGAGTCTCTATGGCTACACCTTC
TRBV5-1,.,TRBJ1-2,.,CASSLLLAAPDGYTF,TGCGCCAGCAGCTTGTTGTTGGCGGCCCCCGATGGCTACACCTTC
TRBV12-3/TRBV12-4,once,TRBJ1-1,.,CASSFQIRSEAFF,TGTGCCAGCAGTTTTCAGATTCGCTCTGAAGCTTTCTTT
TRBV4-2,.,TRBJ1-1,TRBD1,CASSQQIQGDAEAFF,TGTGCCAGCAGCCAACAGATACAGGGGGATGCTGAAGCTTTCTTT
TRBV5-4,.,TRBJ2-1,.,CASSPGTLEVQFF,TGTGCCAGCAGCCCGGGGACTCTCGAGGTGCAGTTCTTC
TRBV3-1/TRBV3-2,.,TRBJ2-7,.,CASIYTGTEHSYEQYF,TGTGCCAGCATCTACACCGGGACTGAACACTCCTACGAGCAGTACTTC
TRBV14,.,TRBJ2-1,TRBD1,CASSRWTGGFNEQFF,TGTGCCAGCAGCCGATGGACAGGGGGTTTCAATGAGCAGTTCTTC
TRBV7-9,.,TRBJ2-2,TRBD2,CASSLASGGTGELFF,TGTGCCAGCAGCTTAGCTAGCGGGGGCACCGGGGAGCTGTTTTTT
TRBV12-5,.,TRBJ2-3,TRBD2,CASGLVRSTSGGASDTQYF,TGTGCTAGTGGTTTGGTACGTTCGACTAGCGGGGGGGCCTCGGATACGCAGTATTTT
TRBV11-2,.,TRBJ1-1,.,CASSFRFDRNTEAFF,TGTGCCAGCAGCTTTAGGTTTGACAGGAACACTGAAGCTTTCTTT
TRBV5-8,few,TRBJ2-5,TRBD2,CASSLAGRLAQRETQYF,TGTGCCAGCAGCTTGGCCGGTAGACTAGCGCAAAGGGAGACCCAGTACTTC
TRBV7-8,.,TRBJ1-4,.,CASSKWTATNEKLFF,TGTGCCAGCAGCAAATGGACAGCAACTAATGAAAAACTGTTTTTT
TRBV5-1,.,TRBJ2-4,TRBD2,CASSLGTSGVRGNIQYF,TGCGCCAGCAGCCTGGGGACTAGCGGGGTAAGGGGGAACATTCAGTACTTC